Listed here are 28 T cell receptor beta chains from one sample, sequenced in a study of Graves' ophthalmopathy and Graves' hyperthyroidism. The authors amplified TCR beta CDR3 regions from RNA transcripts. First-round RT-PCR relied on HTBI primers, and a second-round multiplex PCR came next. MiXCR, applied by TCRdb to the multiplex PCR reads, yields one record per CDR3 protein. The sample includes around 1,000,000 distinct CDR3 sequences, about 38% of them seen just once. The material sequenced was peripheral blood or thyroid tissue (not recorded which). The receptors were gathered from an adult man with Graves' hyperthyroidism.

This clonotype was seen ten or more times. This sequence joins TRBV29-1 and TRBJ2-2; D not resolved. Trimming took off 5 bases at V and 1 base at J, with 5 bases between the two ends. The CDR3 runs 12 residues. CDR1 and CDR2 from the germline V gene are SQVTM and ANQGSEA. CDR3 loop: CSVPENTGELFF. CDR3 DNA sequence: TGCAGCGTTCCCGAGAACACCGGGGAGCTGTTTTTT.

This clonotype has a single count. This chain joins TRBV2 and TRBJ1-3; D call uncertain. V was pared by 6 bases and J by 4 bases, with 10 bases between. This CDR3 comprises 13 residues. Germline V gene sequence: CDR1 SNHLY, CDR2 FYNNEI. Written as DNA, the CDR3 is TGTGCCAGCAGCAGTGGGGTGGGAAACACCATATATTTT. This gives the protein CASSSGVGNTIYF.

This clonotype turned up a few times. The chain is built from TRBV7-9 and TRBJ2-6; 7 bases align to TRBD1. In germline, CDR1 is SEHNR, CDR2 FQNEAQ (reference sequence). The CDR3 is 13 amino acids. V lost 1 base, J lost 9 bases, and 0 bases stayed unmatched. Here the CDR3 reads CASSLDRGNVLTF. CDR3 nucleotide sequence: TGTGCCAGCAGCTTAGACAGGGGCAACGTCCTGACTTTC.

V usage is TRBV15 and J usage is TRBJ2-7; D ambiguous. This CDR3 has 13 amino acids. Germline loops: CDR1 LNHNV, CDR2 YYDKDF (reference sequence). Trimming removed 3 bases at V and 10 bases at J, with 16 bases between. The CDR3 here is CATSSQDFGSQYF. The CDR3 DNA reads TGTGCCACCAGCAGCCAAGACTTCGGATCACAGTACTTC.

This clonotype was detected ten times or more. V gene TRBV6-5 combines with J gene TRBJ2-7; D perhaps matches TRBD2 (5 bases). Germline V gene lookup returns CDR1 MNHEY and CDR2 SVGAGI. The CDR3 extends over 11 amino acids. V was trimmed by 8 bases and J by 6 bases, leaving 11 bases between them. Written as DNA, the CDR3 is TGTGCCAGCCACGATGAGGGCGAGCAGTACTTC. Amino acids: CASHDEGEQYF.

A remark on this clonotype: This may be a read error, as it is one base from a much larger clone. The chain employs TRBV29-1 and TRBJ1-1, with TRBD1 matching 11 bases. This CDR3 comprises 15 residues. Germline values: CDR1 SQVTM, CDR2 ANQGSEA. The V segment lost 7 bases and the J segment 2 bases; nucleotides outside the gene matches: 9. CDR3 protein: CSDGQGARVNTEAFF. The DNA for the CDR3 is TGCAGCGACGGACAGGGGGCGCGGGTTAACACTGAAGCTTTCTTT.

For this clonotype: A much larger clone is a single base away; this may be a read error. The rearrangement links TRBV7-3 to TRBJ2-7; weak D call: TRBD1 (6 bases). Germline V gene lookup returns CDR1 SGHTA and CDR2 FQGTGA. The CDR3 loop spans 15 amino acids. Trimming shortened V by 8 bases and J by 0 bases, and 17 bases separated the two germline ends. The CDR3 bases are TGTGCCAGCGGCATAACAGGGCTCCTCTCCTACGAGCAGTACTTC. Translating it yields CASGITGLLSYEQYF.

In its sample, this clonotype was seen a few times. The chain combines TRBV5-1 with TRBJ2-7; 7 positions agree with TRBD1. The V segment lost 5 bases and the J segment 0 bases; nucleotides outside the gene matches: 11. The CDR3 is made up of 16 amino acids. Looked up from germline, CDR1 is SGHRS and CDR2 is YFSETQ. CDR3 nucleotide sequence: TGCGCCAGCAGTTACTACCGGGACAGCAGCTCCTACGAGCAGTACTTC. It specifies CASSYYRDSSSYEQYF. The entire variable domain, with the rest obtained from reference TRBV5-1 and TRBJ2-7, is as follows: KAGVTQTPRYLIKTRGQQVTLSCSPISGHRSVSWYQQTPGQGLQFLFEYFSETQRNKGNFPGRFSGRQFSNSRSEMNVSTLELGDSALYLCASSYYRDSSSYEQYFGPGTRLTVT.

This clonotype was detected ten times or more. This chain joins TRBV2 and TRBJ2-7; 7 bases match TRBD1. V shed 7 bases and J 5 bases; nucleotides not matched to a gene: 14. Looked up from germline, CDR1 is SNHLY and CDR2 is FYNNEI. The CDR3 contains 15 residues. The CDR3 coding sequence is TGTGCCAGCACCGCTTCCCCCAGGGGGTCTAACGAGCAGTACTTC. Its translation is CASTASPRGSNEQYF.

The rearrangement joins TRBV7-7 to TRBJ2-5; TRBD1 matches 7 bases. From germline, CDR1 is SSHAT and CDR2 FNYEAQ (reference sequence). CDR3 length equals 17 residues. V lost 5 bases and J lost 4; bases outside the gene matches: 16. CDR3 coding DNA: TGTGCCAGCAGCCCCGGGATTGACAGGGCCTCAGTAGAGACCCAGTACTTC. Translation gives CASSPGIDRASVETQYF.

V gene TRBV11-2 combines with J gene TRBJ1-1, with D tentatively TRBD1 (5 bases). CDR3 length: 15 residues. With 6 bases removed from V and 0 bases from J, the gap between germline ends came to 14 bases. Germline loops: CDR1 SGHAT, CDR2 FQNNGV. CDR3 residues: CASREGGGVNTEAFF. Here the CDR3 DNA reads TGTGCCAGCAGGGAGGGTGGGGGTGTGAACACTGAAGCTTTCTTT. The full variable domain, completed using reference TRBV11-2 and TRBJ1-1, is EAGVAQSPRYKIIEKRQSVAFWCNPISGHATLYWYQQILGQGPKLLIQFQNNGVVDDSQLPKDRFSAERLKGVDSTLKIQPAKLEDSAVYLCASREGGGVNTEAFFGQGTRLTVV.

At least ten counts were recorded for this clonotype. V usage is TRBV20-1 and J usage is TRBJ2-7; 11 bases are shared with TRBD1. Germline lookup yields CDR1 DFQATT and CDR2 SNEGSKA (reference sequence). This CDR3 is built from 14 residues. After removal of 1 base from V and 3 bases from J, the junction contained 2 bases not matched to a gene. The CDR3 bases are TGCAGTGCTAGAGGGGACAGGGGGAACTACGAGCAGTACTTC. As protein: CSARGDRGNYEQYF.

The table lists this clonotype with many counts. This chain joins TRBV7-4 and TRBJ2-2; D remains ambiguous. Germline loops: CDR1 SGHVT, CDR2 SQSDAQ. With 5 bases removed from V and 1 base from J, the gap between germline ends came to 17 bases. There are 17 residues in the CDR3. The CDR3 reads CASSPLYVALNTGELFF. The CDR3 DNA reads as TGTGCCAGCAGCCCCCTTTATGTGGCACTGAACACCGGGGAGCTGTTTTTT. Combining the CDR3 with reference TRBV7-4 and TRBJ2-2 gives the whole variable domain GAGVSQSPRYKVAKRGRDVALRCDSISGHVTLYWYRQTLGQGSEVLTYSQSDAQRDKSGRPSGRFSAERPERSVSTLKIQRTEQGDSAVYLCASSPLYVALNTGELFFGEGSRLTVL.

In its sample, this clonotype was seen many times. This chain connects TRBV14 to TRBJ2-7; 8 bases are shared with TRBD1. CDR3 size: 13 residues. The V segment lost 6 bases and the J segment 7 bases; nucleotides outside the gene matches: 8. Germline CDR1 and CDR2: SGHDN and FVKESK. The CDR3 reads CASSRQGIGEQYF. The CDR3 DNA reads TGTGCCAGCAGTCGACAGGGGATAGGGGAGCAGTACTTC.

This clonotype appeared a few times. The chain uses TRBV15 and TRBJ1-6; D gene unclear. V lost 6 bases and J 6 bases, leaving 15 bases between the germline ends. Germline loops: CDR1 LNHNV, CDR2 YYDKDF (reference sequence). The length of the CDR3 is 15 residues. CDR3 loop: CATSQQDLGNSPLHF. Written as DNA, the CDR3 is TGTGCCACCAGTCAGCAGGACCTGGGTAATTCACCCCTCCACTTT.

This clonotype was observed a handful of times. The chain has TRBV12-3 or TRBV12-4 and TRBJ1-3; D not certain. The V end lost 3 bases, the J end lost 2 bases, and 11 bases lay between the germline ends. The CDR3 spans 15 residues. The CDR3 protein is CASSLDAGTGNTIYF. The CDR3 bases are TGTGCCAGCAGTTTGGACGCGGGGACTGGAAACACCATATATTTT.

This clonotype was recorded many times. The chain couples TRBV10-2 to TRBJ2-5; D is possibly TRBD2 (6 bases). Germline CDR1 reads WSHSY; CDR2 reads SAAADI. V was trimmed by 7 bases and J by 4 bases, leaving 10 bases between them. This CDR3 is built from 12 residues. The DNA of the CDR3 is TGCGCCAGCACCTTTAGCGGAGAGACCCAGTACTTC. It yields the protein CASTFSGETQYF.

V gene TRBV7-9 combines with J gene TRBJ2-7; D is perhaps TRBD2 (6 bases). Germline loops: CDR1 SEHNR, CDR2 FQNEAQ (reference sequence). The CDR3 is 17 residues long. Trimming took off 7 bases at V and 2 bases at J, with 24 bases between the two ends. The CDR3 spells CASMGPGAGPVPYEQYF. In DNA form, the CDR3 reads TGTGCCAGCATGGGCCCGGGTGCGGGACCGGTCCCCTACGAGCAGTACTTC. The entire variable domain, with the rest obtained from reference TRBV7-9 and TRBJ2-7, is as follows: DTGVSQNPRHKITKRGQNVTFRCDPISEHNRLYWYRQTLGQGPEFLTYFQNEAQLEKSRLLSDRFSAERPKGSFSTLEIQRTEQGDSAMYLCASMGPGAGPVPYEQYFGPGTRLTVT.

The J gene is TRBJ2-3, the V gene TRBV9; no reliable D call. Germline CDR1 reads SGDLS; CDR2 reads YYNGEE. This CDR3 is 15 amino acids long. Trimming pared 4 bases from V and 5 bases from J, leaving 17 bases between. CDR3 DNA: TGTGCCAGCAGCCCACGCCTTCAGAAGGGAGATACGCAGTATTTT. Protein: CASSPRLQKGDTQYF.

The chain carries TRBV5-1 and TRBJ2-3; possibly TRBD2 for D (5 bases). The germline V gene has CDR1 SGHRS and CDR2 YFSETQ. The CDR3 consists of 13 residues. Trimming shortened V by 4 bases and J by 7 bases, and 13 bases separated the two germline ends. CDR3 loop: CASSGSAHHTQYF. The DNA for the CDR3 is TGCGCCAGCAGCGGGAGCGCCCACCATACGCAGTATTTT.

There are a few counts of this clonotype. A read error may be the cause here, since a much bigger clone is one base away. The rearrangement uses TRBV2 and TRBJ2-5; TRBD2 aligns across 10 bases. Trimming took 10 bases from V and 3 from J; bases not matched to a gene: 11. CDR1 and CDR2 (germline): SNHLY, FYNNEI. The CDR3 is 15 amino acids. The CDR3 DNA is TGTGCCATCCTAACCCCTAGCGGGGGAAAAGAGACCCAGTACTTC. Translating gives CAILTPSGGKETQYF.

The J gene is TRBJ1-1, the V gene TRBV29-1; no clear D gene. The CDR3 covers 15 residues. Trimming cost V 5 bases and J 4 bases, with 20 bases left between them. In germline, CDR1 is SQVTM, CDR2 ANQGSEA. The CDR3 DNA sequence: TGCAGCGTTCTGACTAGTCGGGGTAGGACCACTGAAGCTTTCTTT. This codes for CSVLTSRGRTTEAFF. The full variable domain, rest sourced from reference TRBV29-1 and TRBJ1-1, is SAVISQKPSRDICQRGTSLTIQCQVDSQVTMMFWYRQQPGQSLTLIATANQGSEATYESGFVIDKFPISRPNLTFSTLTVSNMSPEDSSIYLCSVLTSRGRTTEAFFGQGTRLTVV.

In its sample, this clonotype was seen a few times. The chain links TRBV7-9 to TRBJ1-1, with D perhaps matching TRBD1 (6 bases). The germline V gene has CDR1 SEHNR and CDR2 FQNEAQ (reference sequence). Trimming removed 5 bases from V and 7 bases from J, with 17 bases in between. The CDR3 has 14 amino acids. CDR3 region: CASSQVRGGFEAFF. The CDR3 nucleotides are TGTGCCAGCAGCCAAGTAAGGGGGGGATTTGAAGCTTTCTTT. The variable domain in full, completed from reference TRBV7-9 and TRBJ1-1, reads DTGVSQNPRHKITKRGQNVTFRCDPISEHNRLYWYRQTLGQGPEFLTYFQNEAQLEKSRLLSDRFSAERPKGSFSTLEIQRTEQGDSAMYLCASSQVRGGFEAFFGQGTRLTVV.

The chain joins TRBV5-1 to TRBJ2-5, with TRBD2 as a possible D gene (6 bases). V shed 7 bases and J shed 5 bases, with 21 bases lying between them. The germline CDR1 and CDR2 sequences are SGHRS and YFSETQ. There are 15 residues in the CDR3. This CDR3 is CASLNTTARGETQYF. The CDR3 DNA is TGCGCCAGCCTAAATACGACAGCGCGGGGTGAGACCCAGTACTTC.

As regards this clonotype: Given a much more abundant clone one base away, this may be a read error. The CDR3 DNA sequence: TGTGCCAGCAGTTCCGCCGGGGACAAAAAAGAGACCCAGTACTTC. Protein: CASSSAGDKKETQYF. V gene TRBV10-2 combines with J gene TRBJ2-5; weak D call: TRBD1 (6 bases). Germline CDR1 WSHSY, CDR2 SAAADI. There are 15 residues in the CDR3.

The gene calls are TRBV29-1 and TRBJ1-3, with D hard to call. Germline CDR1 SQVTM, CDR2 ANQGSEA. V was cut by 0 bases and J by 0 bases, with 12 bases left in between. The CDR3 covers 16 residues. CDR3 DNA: TGCAGCGTTGAAGATCGAGGAACTACCTCTGGAAACACCATATATTTT. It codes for CSVEDRGTTSGNTIYF.

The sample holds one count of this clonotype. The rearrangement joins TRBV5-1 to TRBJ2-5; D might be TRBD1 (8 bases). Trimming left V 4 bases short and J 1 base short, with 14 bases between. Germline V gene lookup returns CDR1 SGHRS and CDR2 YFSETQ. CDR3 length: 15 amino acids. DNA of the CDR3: TGCGCCAGCAGCAAAAGCGGGACAGGCCAAGAGACCCAGTACTTC. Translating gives CASSKSGTGQETQYF. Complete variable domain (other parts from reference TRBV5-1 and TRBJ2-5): KAGVTQTPRYLIKTRGQQVTLSCSPISGHRSVSWYQQTPGQGLQFLFEYFSETQRNKGNFPGRFSGRQFSNSRSEMNVSTLELGDSALYLCASSKSGTGQETQYFGPGTRLLVL.

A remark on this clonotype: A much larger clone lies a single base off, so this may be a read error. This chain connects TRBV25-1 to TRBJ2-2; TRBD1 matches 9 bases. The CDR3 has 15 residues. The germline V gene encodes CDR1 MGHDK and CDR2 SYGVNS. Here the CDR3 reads CASSLGTGRTGEPFF. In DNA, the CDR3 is TGTGCCAGTAGTCTCGGGACAGGGCGCACCGGGGAGCCGTTTTTT.